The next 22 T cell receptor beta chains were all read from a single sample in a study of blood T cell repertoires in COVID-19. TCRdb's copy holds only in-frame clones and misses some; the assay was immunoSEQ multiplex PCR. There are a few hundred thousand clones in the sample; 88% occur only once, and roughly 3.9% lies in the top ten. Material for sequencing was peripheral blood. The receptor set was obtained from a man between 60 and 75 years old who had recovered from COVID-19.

In DNA form, the CDR3 reads TGCGCCAGCAGCCAAGTTGGGACAGGGTTCAACGAGCAGTACTTC. Its protein product is CASSQVGTGFNEQYF. V and J are TRBV4-1 and TRBJ2-7; the match to TRBD1 covers 9 bases. CDR3 length: 15 amino acids. Germline-derived CDR1 and CDR2 are MGHRA and YSYEKL. V lost 1 base and J lost 5; bases outside the gene matches: 6.

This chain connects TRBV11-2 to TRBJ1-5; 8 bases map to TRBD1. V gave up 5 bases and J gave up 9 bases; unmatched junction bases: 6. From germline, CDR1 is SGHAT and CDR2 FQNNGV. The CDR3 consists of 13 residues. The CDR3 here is CASSRGQGRPQHF. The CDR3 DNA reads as TGTGCCAGCAGCCGTGGACAGGGAAGGCCCCAGCATTTT.

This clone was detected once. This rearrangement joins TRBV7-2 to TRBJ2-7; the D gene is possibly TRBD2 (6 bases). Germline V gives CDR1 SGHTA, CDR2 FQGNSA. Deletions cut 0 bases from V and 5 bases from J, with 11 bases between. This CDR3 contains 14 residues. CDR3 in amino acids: CASSLAPGGNEQYF. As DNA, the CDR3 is TGTGCCAGCAGCTTAGCCCCCGGAGGGAACGAGCAGTACTTC.

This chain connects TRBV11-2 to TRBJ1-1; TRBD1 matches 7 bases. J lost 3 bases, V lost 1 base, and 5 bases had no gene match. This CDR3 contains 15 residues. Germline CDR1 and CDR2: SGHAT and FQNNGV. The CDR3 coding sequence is TGTGCCAGCAGCTTAGTCAGGGGGGAGGACACTGAAGCTTTCTTT. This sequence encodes CASSLVRGEDTEAFF.

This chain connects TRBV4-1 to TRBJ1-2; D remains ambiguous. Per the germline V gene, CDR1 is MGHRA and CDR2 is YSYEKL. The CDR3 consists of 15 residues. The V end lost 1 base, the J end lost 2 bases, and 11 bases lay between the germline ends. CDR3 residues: CASSQAEAANYGYTF. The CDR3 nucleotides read TGCGCCAGCAGCCAAGCCGAGGCAGCGAACTATGGCTACACCTTC.

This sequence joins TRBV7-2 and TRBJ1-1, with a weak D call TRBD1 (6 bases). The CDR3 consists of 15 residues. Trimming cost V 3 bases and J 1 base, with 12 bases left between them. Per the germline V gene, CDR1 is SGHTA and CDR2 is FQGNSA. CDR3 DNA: TGTGCCAGCAGCTTCTCCGGACAGAAGAACACTGAAGCTTTCTTT. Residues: CASSFSGQKNTEAFF.

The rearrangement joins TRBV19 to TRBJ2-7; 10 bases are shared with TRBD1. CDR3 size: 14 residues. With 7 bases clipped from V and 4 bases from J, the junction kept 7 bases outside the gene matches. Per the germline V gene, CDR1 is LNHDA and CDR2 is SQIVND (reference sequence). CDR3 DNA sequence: TGTGCCAGTACTTTCGGGACAGGGGCGTACGAGCAGTACTTC. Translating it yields CASTFGTGAYEQYF.

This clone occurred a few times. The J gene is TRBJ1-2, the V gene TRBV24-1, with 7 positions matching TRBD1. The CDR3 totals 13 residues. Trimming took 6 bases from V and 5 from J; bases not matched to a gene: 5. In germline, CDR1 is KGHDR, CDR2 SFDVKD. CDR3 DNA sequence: TGTGCCACCAGTCCCTCGACAGGGTATGGCTACACCTTC. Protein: CATSPSTGYGYTF.

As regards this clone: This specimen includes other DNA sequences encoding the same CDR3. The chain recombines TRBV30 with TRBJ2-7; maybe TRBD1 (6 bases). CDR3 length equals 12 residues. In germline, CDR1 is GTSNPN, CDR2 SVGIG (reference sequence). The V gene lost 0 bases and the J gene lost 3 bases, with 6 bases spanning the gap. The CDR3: CAWSVQGYEQYF. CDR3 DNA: TGTGCCTGGAGTGTACAGGGCTACGAGCAGTACTTC.

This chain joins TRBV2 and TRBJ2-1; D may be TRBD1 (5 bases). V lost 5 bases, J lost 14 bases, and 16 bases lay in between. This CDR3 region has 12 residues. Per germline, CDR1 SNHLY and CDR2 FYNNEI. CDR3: CASSTQGLRKFF. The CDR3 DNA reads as TGTGCCAGCAGTACCCAGGGTTTGAGGAAGTTCTTC.

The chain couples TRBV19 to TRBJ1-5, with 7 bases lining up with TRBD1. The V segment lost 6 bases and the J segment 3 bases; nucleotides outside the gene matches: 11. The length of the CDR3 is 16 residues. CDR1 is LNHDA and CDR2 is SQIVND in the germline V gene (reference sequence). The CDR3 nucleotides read TGTGCCAGTAGCCTCCCCCCGGGACAGCACAATCAGCCCCAGCATTTT. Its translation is CASSLPPGQHNQPQHF.

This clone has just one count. The CDR3 bases are TGTGCCAGCTCACGCAGGGGAACGGCTTCCCTTAGGGAGACCCAGTACTTC. It encodes CASSRRGTASLRETQYF. The chain couples TRBV18 to TRBJ2-5; D perhaps matches TRBD1 (6 bases). Trimming shortened V by 4 bases and J by 5 bases, and 23 bases separated the two germline ends. In germline, CDR1 is KGHSH, CDR2 LQKENI. CDR3 length: 17 amino acids.

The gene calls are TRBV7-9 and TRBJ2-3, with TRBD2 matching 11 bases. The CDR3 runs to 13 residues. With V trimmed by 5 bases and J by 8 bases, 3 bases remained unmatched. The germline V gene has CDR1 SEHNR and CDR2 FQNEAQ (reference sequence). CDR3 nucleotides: TGTGCCAGCAGCATACTAGCGGGGGCTACGCAGTATTTT. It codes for CASSILAGATQYF.

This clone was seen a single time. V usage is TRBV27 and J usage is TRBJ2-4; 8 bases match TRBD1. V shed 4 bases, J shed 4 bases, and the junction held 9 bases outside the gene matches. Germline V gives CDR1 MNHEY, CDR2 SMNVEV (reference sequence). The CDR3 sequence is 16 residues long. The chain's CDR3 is CASSSGQGKNKNIQYF. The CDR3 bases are TGTGCCAGCAGTTCCGGACAGGGTAAAAATAAAAACATTCAGTACTTC.

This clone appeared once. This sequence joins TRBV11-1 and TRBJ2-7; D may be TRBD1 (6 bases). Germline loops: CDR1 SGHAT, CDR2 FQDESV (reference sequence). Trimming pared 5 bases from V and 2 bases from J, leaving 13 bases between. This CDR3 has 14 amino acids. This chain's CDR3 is CASSRDTYPYEQYF. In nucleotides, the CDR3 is TGTGCCAGCAGCCGGGACACCTATCCCTACGAGCAGTACTTC. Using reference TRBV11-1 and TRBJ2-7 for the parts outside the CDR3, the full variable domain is EAEVAQSPRYKITEKSQAVAFWCDPISGHATLYWYRQILGQGPELLVQFQDESVVDDSQLPKDRFSAERLKGVDSTLKIQPAELGDSAMYLCASSRDTYPYEQYFGPGTRLTVT.

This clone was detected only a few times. In nucleotides, the CDR3 is TGTGCCATCAGTGAGGGGGGGTATGATAGCAATCAGCCCCAGCATTTT. Protein: CAISEGGYDSNQPQHF. The chain couples TRBV10-3 to TRBJ1-5, with D maybe TRBD1 (5 bases). This CDR3 contains 16 residues. Trimming took off 2 bases at V and 0 bases at J, with 11 bases between the two ends. Per germline, CDR1 ENHRY and CDR2 SYGVKD.

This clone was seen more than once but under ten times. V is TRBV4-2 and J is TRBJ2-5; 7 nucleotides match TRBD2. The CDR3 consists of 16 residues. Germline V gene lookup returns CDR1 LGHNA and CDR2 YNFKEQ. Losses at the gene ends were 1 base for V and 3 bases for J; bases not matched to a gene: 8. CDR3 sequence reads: CASSQGGGTWEETQYF. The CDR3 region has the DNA TGTGCCAGCAGCCAAGGGGGGGGGACTTGGGAAGAGACCCAGTACTTC.

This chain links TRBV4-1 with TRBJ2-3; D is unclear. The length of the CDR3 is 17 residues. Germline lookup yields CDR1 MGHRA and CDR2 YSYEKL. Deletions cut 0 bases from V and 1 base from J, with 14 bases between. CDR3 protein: CASSQDLAERRTDTQYF. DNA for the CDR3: TGCGCCAGCAGCCAAGATTTGGCAGAGCGACGCACAGATACGCAGTATTTT.

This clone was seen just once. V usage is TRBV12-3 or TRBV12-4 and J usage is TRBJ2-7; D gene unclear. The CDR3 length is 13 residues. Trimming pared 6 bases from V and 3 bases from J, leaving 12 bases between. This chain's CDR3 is CASRPKHVYEQYF. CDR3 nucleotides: TGTGCCAGCAGACCTAAGCATGTCTACGAGCAGTACTTC.

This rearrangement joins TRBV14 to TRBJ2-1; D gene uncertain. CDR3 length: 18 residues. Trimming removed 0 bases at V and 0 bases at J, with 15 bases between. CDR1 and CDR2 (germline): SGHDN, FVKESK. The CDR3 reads CASSQDLLRLSSYNEQFF. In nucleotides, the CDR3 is TGTGCCAGCAGCCAAGATCTATTACGCCTTAGCTCCTACAATGAGCAGTTCTTC.

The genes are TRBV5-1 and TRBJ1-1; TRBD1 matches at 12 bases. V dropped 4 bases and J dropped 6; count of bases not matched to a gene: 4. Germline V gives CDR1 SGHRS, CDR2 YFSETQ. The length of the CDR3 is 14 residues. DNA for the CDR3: TGCGCCAGCAGCCCGGGACAGGGGGCAGCTGAAGCTTTCTTT. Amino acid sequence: CASSPGQGAAEAFF. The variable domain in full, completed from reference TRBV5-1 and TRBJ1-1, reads KAGVTQTPRYLIKTRGQQVTLSCSPISGHRSVSWYQQTPGQGLQFLFEYFSETQRNKGNFPGRFSGRQFSNSRSEMNVSTLELGDSALYLCASSPGQGAAEAFFGQGTRLTVV.

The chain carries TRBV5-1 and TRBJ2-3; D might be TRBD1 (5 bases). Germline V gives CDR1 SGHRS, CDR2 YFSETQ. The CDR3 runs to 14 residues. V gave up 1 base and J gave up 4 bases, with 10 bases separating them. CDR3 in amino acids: CASSLQGPPDTQYF. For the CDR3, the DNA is TGCGCCAGCAGCTTGCAGGGTCCCCCAGATACGCAGTATTTT.